This T cell receptor beta chain was captured by sequencing in a study of blood T cell repertoires in COVID-19. The method was immunoSEQ multiplex PCR; TCRdb's version includes in-frame clones alone and lacks a portion of them. The table lists over 70,000 clones, approximately 80% of them singletons. V lost 5 bases and J 3 bases, leaving 11 bases between the germline ends. This CDR3 has 14 amino acids. Germline V lookup: CDR1 LGHDT, CDR2 YNNKEL (reference sequence). This TCR came from a man between 65 and 80 years old with COVID-19, enrolled during active disease. The sample consisted of peripheral blood. The chain is built from TRBV3-1 (or the pseudogene TRBV3-2) and TRBJ1-5; D is possibly TRBD1 (6 bases). The CDR3 loop is CASSSQGTNQPQHF. The CDR3 coding sequence is TGTGCCAGCAGCTCACAGGGAACCAATCAGCCCCAGCATTTT.